The 9 T cell receptor beta chains listed next were all sequenced from one sample in a study of early T cells in non-severe SARS-CoV-2 infection. One entry per CDR3 protein results from TCRdb running MiXCR on the 5' RACE reads. The table has 65,000 to 95,000 distinct CDR3 sequences, approximately 9.1% seen once; the top ten hold 4.8%. The sequenced sample consisted of whole blood. The receptors were sampled from an adult who was a healthcare worker with PCR-confirmed SARS-CoV-2 infection or an uninfected control (not recorded which).

This clonotype was detected ten times or more. This rearrangement joins TRBV27 to TRBJ1-1, with no clear D. V was pared by 6 bases and J by 11 bases, with 19 bases between. Germline V lookup: CDR1 MNHEY, CDR2 SMNVEV (reference sequence). This CDR3 contains 13 residues. The DNA of the CDR3 is TGTGCCAGCAGCCCCCCCAAAATGACTCGGGCTTTCTTT. Encoded protein: CASSPPKMTRAFF.

In this sample, this clonotype turned up many times. J is TRBJ2-2 and V is TRBV28, with 13 bases lining up with TRBD2. The CDR3 has 16 amino acids. Germline assignment: CDR1 MDHEN and CDR2 SYDVKM. J gave up 6 bases and V 9 bases, and 10 bases lay outside the gene matches. CDR3 protein: CASKLAGGPRAGELFF. In DNA, the CDR3 is TGTGCCAGTAAACTAGCGGGAGGGCCTCGTGCCGGGGAGCTGTTTTTT. Full variable domain (remainder filled in from reference TRBV28 and TRBJ2-2): DVKVTQSSRYLVKRTGEKVFLECVQDMDHENMFWYRQDPGLGLRLIYFSYDVKMKEKGDIPEGYSVSREKKERFSLILESASTNQTSMYLCASKLAGGPRAGELFFGEGSRLTVL.

This clonotype was detected many times. The chain employs TRBV19 and TRBJ2-1, with 9 bases aligning to TRBD1. With V trimmed by 7 bases and J by 5 bases, 6 bases remained unmatched. Germline V CDR1 and CDR2: LNHDA, SQIVND (reference sequence). This CDR3 has 14 amino acids. As DNA, the CDR3 is TGTGCCAGTACAATGGACAGGGGACACAATGAGCAGTTCTTC. Encoded protein: CASTMDRGHNEQFF.

A few counts support this clonotype. This chain uses TRBV28 with TRBJ2-1, with D perhaps matching TRBD2 (5 bases). With 5 bases removed from V and 4 bases from J, the gap between germline ends came to 15 bases. The germline V gene encodes CDR1 MDHEN and CDR2 SYDVKM. This CDR3 is 15 amino acids long. Written as DNA, the CDR3 is TGTGCCAGCAGTCCCGGAGGAAATATGTACAATGAGCAGTTCTTC. This gives the protein CASSPGGNMYNEQFF.

The chain has TRBV20-1 and TRBJ1-3, with D unclear. V lost 7 bases, J lost 0 bases, and 4 bases lay in between. The CDR3 covers 11 residues. Germline V gives CDR1 DFQATT, CDR2 SNEGSKA (reference sequence). CDR3 DNA: TGCAGTGTCAACTCTGGAAACACCATATATTTT. Its translation: CSVNSGNTIYF.

This clonotype was observed a handful of times. The CDR3 here is CASSFEGPHFGGELFF. The CDR3 DNA sequence: TGTGCCAGCAGTTTTGAGGGGCCTCATTTCGGCGGGGAGCTGTTTTTT. This rearrangement joins TRBV27 to TRBJ2-2; D is perhaps TRBD1 or TRBD2 (5 bases each). The ends were cut back, 3 bases at V and 7 bases at J, with 18 bases in the middle. CDR1 is MNHEY, CDR2 SMNVEV, per germline (reference sequence). The length of the CDR3 is 16 residues.

This clonotype was seen a handful of times. Sequence at one end of the junction differs from germline and may be a read error. This chain links TRBV7-7 with TRBJ2-5; no clear D gene. The CDR3 loop spans 8 amino acids. The V gene's germline CDR1 is SSHAT and CDR2 FNYEAQ (reference sequence). For the CDR3, the DNA is TGTGCCAGCACTCCCGCACGATTC. Translation gives CASTPARF.

The rearrangement uses TRBV7-9 and TRBJ1-1; unclear D gene. V was shortened by 3 bases and J by 1 base, with 9 bases between the two germline ends. The CDR3 extends over 14 amino acids. Germline lookup yields CDR1 SEHNR and CDR2 FQNEAQ (reference sequence). CDR3 in amino acids: CASSFVRSNTEAFF. The CDR3 DNA reads TGTGCCAGCAGCTTTGTCAGATCGAACACTGAAGCTTTCTTT. The full variable domain, in which reference TRBV7-9 and TRBJ1-1 provide the parts outside the CDR3, is DTGVSQNPRHKITKRGQNVTFRCDPISEHNRLYWYRQTLGQGPEFLTYFQNEAQLEKSRLLSDRFSAERPKGSFSTLEIQRTEQGDSAMYLCASSFVRSNTEAFFGQGTRLTVV.

The rearrangement links TRBV5-6 to TRBJ2-3, with 7 nucleotides matching TRBD1. V shed 4 bases and J 2 bases; nucleotides not matched to a gene: 10. Germline lookup yields CDR1 SGHDT and CDR2 YYEEEE. The CDR3 extends over 16 amino acids. DNA for the CDR3: TGTGCCAGCAGCCTTGGGACAGTCCTAGACACAGATACGCAGTATTTT. Its translation: CASSLGTVLDTDTQYF.